Below, 19 T cell receptor beta chains from the same sample are listed, as sequenced in a study of regulatory T cells in long-lasting Graves disease. Construction of TCR beta libraries relied on iRepertoire HTBI primers and on Arm-PCR targeting CDR3 regions. TCRdb used MiXCR to reprocess the multiplex PCR reads, holding one entry per CDR3 protein. In the table there are fewer than 350,000 distinct CDR3 sequences, 15% to 20% of which are singletons. Indicated time point: newly diagnosed GD, antithyroid drugs for less than 3 months. Generation of the TCR library employed RNA extracted from PBMCs. Source: peripheral blood mononuclear cells (PBMCs), taken at new diagnosis, from a patient treated with antithyroid drugs. The receptor source for this set is a female donor with Graves disease.

This clonotype was seen repeatedly, ten times or more. J is TRBJ2-3 and V is TRBV12-3 or TRBV12-4; 9 bases match TRBD2. V lost 5 bases, J lost 1 base, and 7 bases stayed unmatched. The CDR3 has 16 residues. This CDR3 is CASSLGRTSGTDTQYF. CDR3 nucleotides: TGTGCCAGCAGTCTAGGACGGACTAGCGGCACAGATACGCAGTATTTT.

This chain connects TRBV29-1 to TRBJ2-5; 8 bases agree with TRBD2. The CDR3 is 13 residues long. Germline loops: CDR1 SQVTM, CDR2 ANQGSEA. The V segment lost 7 bases and the J segment 4 bases; nucleotides outside the gene matches: 8. CDR3 in amino acids: CSAGGGGRETQYF. The CDR3 DNA sequence: TGCAGCGCCGGGGGGGGGGGGCGAGAGACCCAGTACTTC.

The chain joins TRBV19 to TRBJ1-6; unclear D gene. Germline V gene lookup returns CDR1 LNHDA and CDR2 SQIVND (reference sequence). The CDR3 has 14 residues. V was shortened by 3 bases and J by 10 bases, with 13 bases between the two germline ends. CDR3 in amino acids: CASSITIRASPLHF. CDR3 coding DNA: TGTGCCAGTAGTATTACAATTAGGGCCTCACCCCTCCACTTT.

This clonotype was counted at least ten times. The chain joins TRBV24-1 to TRBJ2-5; D tentatively reads TRBD1 or TRBD2 (5 bases each). V gave up 1 base and J gave up 7 bases, with 15 bases separating them. The CDR3 contains 15 residues. Germline V lookup: CDR1 KGHDR, CDR2 SFDVKD. This CDR3 reads CATSDFSRGSGTQYF. CDR3 bases: TGTGCCACCAGTGATTTTTCCCGGGGCTCAGGGACCCAGTACTTC.

The CDR3, as DNA: TGTGCCAGCAGCCAAGAGTCGGTAGCGGGAGTACTCTACGAGCAGTACTTC. As protein: CASSQESVAGVLYEQYF. This sequence joins TRBV3-1 and TRBJ2-7, with 9 nucleotides matching TRBD2. Trimming took 0 bases from V and 3 from J; bases not matched to a gene: 9. This CDR3 spans 17 amino acids. Germline V gene data show CDR1 as LGHDT and CDR2 as YNNKEL (reference sequence).

This clonotype was detected many times. The V call is TRBV6-1, the J call TRBJ1-4, with D tentatively TRBD1 (6 bases). The CDR3 totals 14 residues. Germline CDR1 reads MNHNS; CDR2 reads SASEGT. The V end lost 6 bases, the J end lost 1 base, and 9 bases lay between the germline ends. The CDR3 is CASREGQTNEKLFF. CDR3 sequence (DNA): TGTGCCAGCAGAGAGGGACAAACTAATGAAAAACTGTTTTTT.

This clonotype was detected many times. The gene calls are TRBV7-3 and TRBJ2-1; 10 bases match TRBD2. Germline loops: CDR1 SGHTA, CDR2 FQGTGA. Trimming took 1 base from V and 0 from J; bases not matched to a gene: 3. CDR3 length: 17 amino acids. In DNA, the CDR3 is TGTGCCAGCAGCTTAAGATCTAGCGGGAGCTCCTACAATGAGCAGTTCTTC. Translating it yields CASSLRSSGSSYNEQFF.

This clonotype was counted between two and nine times. J is TRBJ2-5 and V is TRBV27; 7 bases line up with TRBD2. Germline CDR1 and CDR2: MNHEY and SMNVEV (reference sequence). The CDR3 covers 14 residues. With 2 bases clipped from V and 4 bases from J, the junction kept 4 bases outside the gene matches. The CDR3 region is CASSLAGVSETQYF. The CDR3 DNA reads TGTGCCAGCAGTTTAGCGGGAGTATCAGAGACCCAGTACTTC.

This clonotype turned up a few times. This sequence joins TRBV13 and TRBJ2-1, with 10 positions matching TRBD2. The J call could be wrong; TRBJ2-5 is a better fit for the DNA end. Germline V gene sequence: CDR1 PRHDT, CDR2 FYEKMQ (reference sequence). The CDR3 runs to 15 residues. The CDR3 DNA follows: TGTGCCAGCAGCTTACTAGCGGGAGCCAAAGAGACCCAGTACTTC. This encodes CASSLLAGAKETQYF.

V usage is TRBV4-1 and J usage is TRBJ1-1, with D unresolved. CDR3 size: 13 residues. Germline CDR1 and CDR2: MGHRA and YSYEKL. V was pared by 0 bases and J by 2 bases, with 4 bases between. The CDR3 region is CASSQDSNTEAFF. The CDR3 DNA reads TGCGCCAGCAGCCAAGATAGTAACACTGAAGCTTTCTTT.

At least ten counts were recorded for this clonotype. V is TRBV2 and J is TRBJ2-5; 12 bases are a match to TRBD2. V trimming: 2 bases; J trimming: 4 bases; junction bases outside the gene matches: 5. Germline CDR1 and CDR2: SNHLY and FYNNEI. This CDR3 comprises 16 residues. The CDR3 region has the DNA TGTGCCAGCAGTGAACCGGCTAGCGGGAGGGCAGAGACCCAGTACTTC. Translating it yields CASSEPASGRAETQYF. Full variable domain (missing parts from reference TRBV2 and TRBJ2-5): EPEVTQTPSHQVTQMGQEVILRCVPISNHLYFYWYRQILGQKVEFLVSFYNNEISEKSEIFDDQFSVERPDGSNFTLKIRSTKLEDSAMYFCASSEPASGRAETQYFGPGTRLLVL.

On this clonotype: The likely explanation is a read error, given a far larger clone one base away. The rearrangement joins TRBV3-1 to TRBJ2-7; D is unclear. Germline values: CDR1 LGHDT, CDR2 YNNKEL (reference sequence). The CDR3 runs 12 residues. V dropped 4 bases and J dropped 7 bases, with 11 bases sitting between them. The chain's CDR3 is CASSRTVNEQYF. The CDR3 coding sequence is TGTGCCAGCAGCCGAACCGTGAATGAGCAGTACTTC.

This clonotype was counted ten times or more. The genes are TRBV6-5 and TRBJ2-7, with 10 positions matching TRBD2. The germline gives CDR1 MNHEY, CDR2 SVGAGI. This CDR3 is 15 amino acids long. The V gene end was trimmed by 2 bases and the J gene end by 3 bases; junction bases not matched to a gene: 4. CDR3 nucleotide sequence: TGTGCCAGCAGTTACGGACTAGCGGAATACTACGAGCAGTACTTC. Protein product: CASSYGLAEYYEQYF.

This clonotype was observed at least ten times. The V call is TRBV19, the J call TRBJ1-1, with a tentative D call TRBD1 (5 bases). Germline V gene sequence: CDR1 LNHDA, CDR2 SQIVND (reference sequence). With 4 bases removed from V and 3 bases from J, the gap between germline ends came to 9 bases. CDR3 size: 13 residues. The CDR3 here is CASSNRQYTEAFF. The CDR3 DNA reads TGTGCCAGTAGTAATCGACAGTACACTGAAGCTTTCTTT.

This chain joins TRBV2 and TRBJ2-7; 7 nucleotides match TRBD1. The J segment lost 4 bases and the V segment lost 4 bases, leaving 1 base of the junction unmatched. CDR3 length equals 12 residues. Germline values: CDR1 SNHLY, CDR2 FYNNEI. The CDR3 here is CASSVDRYEQYF. The CDR3 DNA reads as TGTGCCAGCAGTGTGGACAGGTACGAGCAGTACTTC.

The rearrangement links TRBV11-3 to TRBJ2-5, with 11 positions matching TRBD2. Per germline, CDR1 SGHNT and CDR2 YENEEA. Trimming took 0 bases from V and 5 from J; bases not matched to a gene: 2. The CDR3 has 15 residues. The CDR3 is CASSLDLAGGETQYF. For the CDR3, the DNA is TGTGCCAGCAGCTTAGATCTAGCGGGAGGTGAGACCCAGTACTTC.

This clonotype was detected many times. The chain joins TRBV12-3 or TRBV12-4 to TRBJ1-2, with a weak D call TRBD1 (6 bases). V was clipped by 5 bases and J by 6 bases, with 19 bases between them. The CDR3 spans 15 residues. The CDR3 sequence is CASSQTPTGSDGYTF. The CDR3 DNA reads TGTGCCAGCAGTCAGACCCCGACAGGCTCAGATGGCTACACCTTC.

This clonotype showed up many times. The V gene is TRBV10-3, the J gene TRBJ2-1, with 10 bases aligning to TRBD2. The CDR3 loop spans 14 amino acids. V was pared by 4 bases and J by 10 bases, with 7 bases of the junction left unmatched. Germline V CDR1 and CDR2: ENHRY, SYGVKD. CDR3 sequence: CAISGVAGGLEQFF. In nucleotides, the CDR3 is TGTGCCATCAGTGGGGTAGCGGGAGGCCTCGAGCAGTTCTTC.

This clonotype was seen many times. This sequence joins TRBV2 and TRBJ2-7; TRBD1 matches at 8 bases. Germline V gene data show CDR1 as SNHLY and CDR2 as FYNNEI. Germline trimming cut 6 bases from V and 1 base from J; bases unmatched to any gene: 2. The CDR3 loop spans 13 amino acids. This CDR3 reads CASSRDRSYEQYF. CDR3 nucleotides: TGTGCCAGCAGCCGGGACAGGTCCTACGAGCAGTACTTC.